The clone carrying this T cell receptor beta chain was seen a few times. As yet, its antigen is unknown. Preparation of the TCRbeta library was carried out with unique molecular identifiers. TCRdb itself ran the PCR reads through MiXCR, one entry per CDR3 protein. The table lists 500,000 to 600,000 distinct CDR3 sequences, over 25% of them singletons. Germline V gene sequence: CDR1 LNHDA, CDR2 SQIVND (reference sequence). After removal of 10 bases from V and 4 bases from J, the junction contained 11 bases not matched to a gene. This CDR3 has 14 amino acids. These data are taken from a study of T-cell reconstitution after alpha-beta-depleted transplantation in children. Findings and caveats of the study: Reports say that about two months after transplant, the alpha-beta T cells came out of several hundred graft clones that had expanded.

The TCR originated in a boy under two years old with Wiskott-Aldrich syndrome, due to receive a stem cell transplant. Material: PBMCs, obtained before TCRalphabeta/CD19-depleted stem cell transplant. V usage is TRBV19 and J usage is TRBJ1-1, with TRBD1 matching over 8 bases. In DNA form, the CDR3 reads TGTGCCACCACAGGGGGACTTTTCCTCACTGAAGCTTTCTTT. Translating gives CATTGGLFLTEAFF.